The 21 T cell receptor beta chains reported below all come from one sample, sequenced in a study of shared clonotypes between healthy human individuals. Method: immunoSEQ multiplex PCR; TCRdb's copy keeps in-frame clones and lacks some. The sample consists of some 2 million clones, approximately 94% of them appearing once. CD45RO-negative cells were positively selected for CCR7, leaving out terminally differentiated effector memory CD45RA+ cells. Source material: naive CD8+ T cells sorted from blood. The receptors originated from a man aged 18 to 30 in good health.

This clone came up once. The chain recombines TRBV5-6 with TRBJ2-7, with 7 nucleotides matching TRBD2. The CDR3 extends over 14 amino acids. The V and J ends lost 4 bases and 4 bases, in that order; junction bases with no gene match: 8. The germline gives CDR1 SGHDT, CDR2 YYEEEE. In nucleotides, the CDR3 is TGTGCCAGCAGCCCGGGGGGAAACTTATACGAGCAGTACTTC. As protein: CASSPGGNLYEQYF.

The V and J genes are TRBV4-1 and TRBJ1-2, with 8 positions matching TRBD1. J lost 3 bases, V lost 0 bases, and 6 bases had no gene match. CDR3 length: 16 residues. Per germline, CDR1 MGHRA and CDR2 YSYEKL. The CDR3 protein is CASSQDLDREYYGYTF. Written as DNA, the CDR3 is TGCGCCAGCAGCCAAGATCTGGACAGGGAGTACTATGGCTACACCTTC.

This clone was counted a few times. The J gene is TRBJ1-5, the V gene TRBV4-1, with 9 bases that match TRBD1. The V and J ends lost 1 base and 7 bases, in that order; junction bases with no gene match: 5. This CDR3 spans 15 amino acids. Germline loops: CDR1 MGHRA, CDR2 YSYEKL. The CDR3 here is CASSQGWTGDQPQHF. CDR3 nucleotides: TGCGCCAGCAGCCAAGGGTGGACAGGGGACCAGCCCCAGCATTTT.

The chain carries TRBV2 and TRBJ2-2; D remains ambiguous. The germline V gene encodes CDR1 SNHLY and CDR2 FYNNEI. V was shortened by 4 bases and J by 0 bases, with 12 bases between the two germline ends. The CDR3 extends over 16 amino acids. The CDR3 spells CASSGKEYANTGELFF. CDR3 nucleotides: TGTGCCAGCAGTGGCAAGGAATATGCGAACACCGGGGAGCTGTTTTTT.

This clone appeared once. V is TRBV6-5 and J is TRBJ1-1; tentative D call: TRBD1 (6 bases). CDR3 length: 14 residues. Trimming took 2 bases from V and 3 from J, leaving 10 bases between them. Germline assignment: CDR1 MNHEY and CDR2 SVGAGI. DNA for the CDR3: TGTGCCAGCAGTTACGGGGAGGGGGACACTGAAGCTTTCTTT. It is translated as CASSYGEGDTEAFF.

The rearrangement links TRBV11-3 to TRBJ2-1; D gene ambiguous. V lost 1 base and J lost 5, with 6 bases in between. Germline CDR1 and CDR2: SGHNT and YENEEA. CDR3 length equals 13 residues. The DNA for the CDR3 is TGTGCCAGCAGCTTAGCGGTTAACAATGAGCAGTTCTTC. Translating gives CASSLAVNNEQFF.

For this clone: A junction boundary mismatches the germline segment, possibly from a read error. The J gene is TRBJ2-5, the V gene TRBV7-7; perhaps TRBD1 as D (7 bases). The CDR3 runs 15 residues. Looked up from germline, CDR1 is SSHAT and CDR2 is FNYEAQ (reference sequence). CDR3 amino acids: CASSLVRGRQETQYF. CDR3 nucleotides: TGTGCTAGCAGCTTAGTCAGGGGGAGGCAAGAGACCCAGTACTTC.

The V gene is TRBV29-1, the J gene TRBJ2-1, with TRBD2 as a possible D gene (5 bases). V lost 2 bases and J 4 bases, leaving 9 bases between the germline ends. CDR3 size: 13 residues. Looked up from germline, CDR1 is SQVTM and CDR2 is ANQGSEA. The DNA for the CDR3 is TGCAGCGTTGAACAGGAGGATTACAATGAGCAGTTCTTC. It yields the protein CSVEQEDYNEQFF.

The genes are TRBV27 and TRBJ2-7; 12 bases match TRBD2. The germline CDR1 and CDR2 sequences are MNHEY and SMNVEV (reference sequence). Trimming took 5 bases from V and 4 from J; bases not matched to a gene: 9. This CDR3 has 16 amino acids. CDR3 region: CASSPSSGGARYEQYF. The CDR3 DNA reads as TGTGCCAGCAGTCCATCTAGCGGGGGGGCAAGGTACGAGCAGTACTTC.

The chain joins TRBV19 to TRBJ2-5; tentatively, D is TRBD1 (6 bases). The CDR3 has 13 residues. Between the trimmed V and J ends, which lost 0 bases and 6 bases, there was a span of 8 bases. Germline assignment: CDR1 LNHDA and CDR2 SQIVND (reference sequence). The CDR3 sequence: CASSIDQGQTQYF. Here the CDR3 DNA reads TGTGCCAGTAGTATAGACCAGGGGCAGACCCAGTACTTC.

This clone occurred a few times. The V and J genes are TRBV19 and TRBJ1-4, with D perhaps TRBD1 (6 bases). The CDR3 consists of 14 residues. Germline CDR1 LNHDA, CDR2 SQIVND (reference sequence). Trimming took off 3 bases at V and 6 bases at J, with 11 bases between the two ends. The CDR3 sequence: CASSIGRTDEKLFF. In DNA form, the CDR3 reads TGTGCCAGTAGTATTGGAAGGACAGATGAAAAACTGTTTTTT.

The chain couples TRBV5-1 to TRBJ2-3; TRBD1 might be the D (6 bases). The V and J ends lost 0 bases and 6 bases respectively, with 17 bases between them. In germline, CDR1 is SGHRS, CDR2 YFSETQ. The CDR3 consists of 16 residues. CDR3 amino acids: CASSLASQGIGDTQYF. CDR3 DNA: TGCGCCAGCAGCTTGGCCTCCCAGGGGATAGGGGATACGCAGTATTTT.

V is TRBV5-1 and J is TRBJ1-6, with 10 bases lining up with TRBD1. CDR1 and CDR2 from the germline V gene are SGHRS and YFSETQ. This CDR3 region has 14 residues. The junction had 5 bases not matched to a gene; V was cut back by 4 bases and J by 10 bases. In DNA form, the CDR3 reads TGCGCCAGCAGCCCCGGGACAGGGGTCTCACCCCTCCACTTT. This sequence encodes CASSPGTGVSPLHF. Complete variable domain (other parts from reference TRBV5-1 and TRBJ1-6): KAGVTQTPRYLIKTRGQQVTLSCSPISGHRSVSWYQQTPGQGLQFLFEYFSETQRNKGNFPGRFSGRQFSNSRSEMNVSTLELGDSALYLCASSPGTGVSPLHFGNGTRLTVT.

The chain carries TRBV6-6 and TRBJ1-5; D call uncertain. The CDR3 contains 14 residues. The germline gives CDR1 MNHNY, CDR2 SVGAGI (reference sequence). V shed 2 bases and J shed 7 bases, with 12 bases lying between them. This CDR3 is CASSYESGGQPQHF. In DNA, the CDR3 is TGTGCCAGCAGTTACGAGTCGGGAGGCCAGCCCCAGCATTTT.

CDR3 sequence reads: CASSLGTGLSEQYF. For the CDR3, the DNA is TGTGCCAGCAGCCTCGGGACGGGGTTAAGCGAGCAGTACTTC. This rearrangement joins TRBV28 to TRBJ2-7; D may match TRBD1 or TRBD2 (5 bases each). CDR3 length: 14 amino acids. V shed 6 bases and J shed 6 bases, with 18 bases lying between them. Germline V gene data show CDR1 as MDHEN and CDR2 as SYDVKM.

This clone is a singleton in its sample. The CDR3 protein is CASSPSYSYEQYF. DNA for the CDR3: TGTGCCAGCAGCCCGTCCTACTCCTACGAGCAGTACTTC. This chain links TRBV7-9 with TRBJ2-7; D unresolved. Trimming cost V 5 bases and J 0 bases, with 8 bases left between them. CDR1 and CDR2 from the germline V gene are SEHNR and FQNEAQ (reference sequence). CDR3 length: 13 residues.

Here the CDR3 DNA reads TGCAGCGTTTCCCCTCGGGCTTACTTTACAGATACGCAGTATTTT. It encodes CSVSPRAYFTDTQYF. The chain joins TRBV29-1 to TRBJ2-3; D gene unclear. Per germline, CDR1 SQVTM and CDR2 ANQGSEA. This CDR3 spans 15 amino acids. V was trimmed by 5 bases and J by 3 bases, leaving 18 bases between them.

J is TRBJ1-1 and V is TRBV5-6; no clear D gene. CDR3 length equals 12 residues. Germline values: CDR1 SGHDT, CDR2 YYEEEE. The V end lost 4 bases, the J end lost 7 bases, and 11 bases lay between the germline ends. The CDR3 is CASSLAWREAFF. CDR3 nucleotide sequence: TGTGCCAGCAGCCTCGCCTGGCGTGAAGCTTTCTTT.

The gene calls are TRBV30 and TRBJ2-3; D is unresolved. The ends were cut back, 2 bases at V and 0 bases at J, with 15 bases in the middle. Germline CDR1 and CDR2: GTSNPN and SVGIG (reference sequence). The CDR3 totals 16 residues. DNA of the CDR3: TGTGCCTGGAGTCCCGTCCTCGACCTTAGCACAGATACGCAGTATTTT. Its translation: CAWSPVLDLSTDTQYF.

The chain joins TRBV19 to TRBJ1-2, with TRBD1 matching over 10 bases. J lost 8 bases, V lost 3 bases, and 9 bases had no gene match. The V gene's germline CDR1 is LNHDA and CDR2 SQIVND (reference sequence). This CDR3 is 15 amino acids long. CDR3 in amino acids: CASSIGPGTGEGYTF. The CDR3 nucleotides read TGTGCCAGTAGTATCGGCCCGGGGACAGGGGAAGGCTACACCTTC.

J is TRBJ2-1 and V is TRBV7-9; 10 bases map to TRBD2. This CDR3 spans 14 amino acids. CDR1 is SEHNR, CDR2 FQNEAQ, per germline (reference sequence). Germline trimming cut 7 bases from V and 5 bases from J; bases unmatched to any gene: 5. The CDR3 loop is CASMPGTSDNEQFF. The CDR3, as DNA: TGTGCCAGCATGCCGGGGACTAGCGACAATGAGCAGTTCTTC.